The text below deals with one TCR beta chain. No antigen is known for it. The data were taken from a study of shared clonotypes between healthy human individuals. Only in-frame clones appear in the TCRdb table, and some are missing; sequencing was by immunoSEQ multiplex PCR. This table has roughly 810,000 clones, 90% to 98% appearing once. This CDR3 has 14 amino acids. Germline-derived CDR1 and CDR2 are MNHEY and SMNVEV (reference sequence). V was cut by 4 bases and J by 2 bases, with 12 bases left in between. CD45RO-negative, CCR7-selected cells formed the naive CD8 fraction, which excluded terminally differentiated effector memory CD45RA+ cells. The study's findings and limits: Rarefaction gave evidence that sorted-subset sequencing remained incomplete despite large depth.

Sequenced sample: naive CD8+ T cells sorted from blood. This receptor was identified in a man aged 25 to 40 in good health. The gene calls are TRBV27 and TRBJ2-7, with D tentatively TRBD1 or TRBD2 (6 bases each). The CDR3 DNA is TGTGCCAGCAGTTGGCGGGGACAAGCCTACGAGCAGTACTTC. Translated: CASSWRGQAYEQYF.